One sample yielded the 29 T cell receptor beta chains listed below, sequenced in a study of T cell repertoires in aging, cancer and after chemotherapy. Peripheral blood genomic DNA, not sorted cells or RNA, was the template. A mixed TRB-A/B primer pool amplified rearranged TRB by multiplex touch-down PCR. TCRdb passed the multiplex PCR reads through MiXCR, listing each CDR3 protein once. The sample records over 950 distinct CDR3 sequences, under 40% being singletons. Input material: blood. These receptor sequences come from a human donor with a solid tumor.

Here the CDR3 DNA reads TGTGCCAGCAGCTTGGTTGGGCCGAACACCGGGGAGCTGTTTTTT. Residues: CASSLVGPNTGELFF. This chain links TRBV5-4 with TRBJ2-2, with D unclear. The V end lost 0 bases, the J end lost 0 bases, and 6 bases lay between the germline ends. The CDR3 runs to 15 residues. Germline lookup yields CDR1 SGHNT and CDR2 YYREEE (reference sequence).

The sample holds a few counts of this clonotype. The chain employs TRBV5-1 and TRBJ2-7; 7 bases fit TRBD1. The CDR3 contains 16 residues. Trimming removed 0 bases from V and 0 bases from J; junction bases left unmatched: 6. Germline V gene sequence: CDR1 SGHRS, CDR2 YFSETQ. CDR3 in amino acids: CASSLGVAGGSYEQYF. The CDR3 nucleotides are TGCGCCAGCAGCTTGGGGGTGGCAGGGGGCTCCTACGAGCAGTACTTC.

Judged by abundance, this clonotype is large (0.1 to 1%). The chain carries TRBV30 and TRBJ1-6; D remains unclear. Trimming cost V 4 bases and J 6 bases, with 4 bases left between them. Germline V gene sequence: CDR1 GTSNPN, CDR2 SVGIG (reference sequence). The CDR3 contains 11 residues. The CDR3 DNA is TGTGCCTGGACCCGTAATTCACCCCTCCACTTT. As protein: CAWTRNSPLHF.

Remarks on this clonotype: At one boundary the junction diverges from the germline segment, which might be a read error. The chain employs TRBV5-5 and TRBJ2-7, with 10 bases that match TRBD2. CDR3 length: 14 residues. CDR1 is SGHKS, CDR2 YYEKEE, per germline (reference sequence). CDR3 sequence: CASSEGLAAYKQYF. CDR3 nucleotides: TGTGCCAGCAGCGAAGGACTAGCGGCCTACAAGCAGTACTTC.

CDR3 amino acids: CASSPSTPRDEQYF. As DNA, the CDR3 is TGTGCCAGCAGCCCCTCAACCCCTCGGGACGAGCAGTACTTC. The genes are TRBV5-6 and TRBJ2-7, with D unclear. This CDR3 is 14 amino acids long. Germline V gene data show CDR1 as SGHDT and CDR2 as YYEEEE. Trimming pared 4 bases from V and 5 bases from J, leaving 16 bases between.

The V call is TRBV28, the J call TRBJ2-7; D is ambiguous. This CDR3 has 13 amino acids. Germline CDR1 and CDR2: MDHEN and SYDVKM. Trimming removed 2 bases at V and 0 bases at J, with 5 bases between. CDR3 protein: CASSLPSSYEQYF. The CDR3 nucleotides are TGTGCCAGCAGTTTACCGAGCTCCTACGAGCAGTACTTC. The whole variable domain, remainder taken from reference TRBV28 and TRBJ2-7, is DVKVTQSSRYLVKRTGEKVFLECVQDMDHENMFWYRQDPGLGLRLIYFSYDVKMKEKGDIPEGYSVSREKKERFSLILESASTNQTSMYLCASSLPSSYEQYFGPGTRLTVT.

The rearrangement joins TRBV4-3 to TRBJ2-1, with D perhaps TRBD1 (6 bases). The CDR3 length is 16 residues. The germline V gene has CDR1 LGHNA and CDR2 YSLEER. Deletions cut 0 bases from V and 6 bases from J, with 15 bases between. CDR3 region: CASSQELVGDTNEQFF. CDR3 nucleotide sequence: TGCGCCAGCAGCCAAGAGTTGGTCGGGGACACCAATGAGCAGTTCTTC.

CDR3 region: CASSKGGLFNQPQHF. CDR3 in DNA: TGTGCCAGCAGCAAAGGAGGACTCTTTAATCAGCCCCAGCATTTT. V and J are TRBV7-9 and TRBJ1-5; D unresolved. V was pared by 5 bases and J by 4 bases, with 15 bases between. The CDR3 consists of 15 residues. Per germline, CDR1 SEHNR and CDR2 FQNEAQ (reference sequence).

For this clonotype: An end of the junction does not agree with germline; a read error may underlie this. The CDR3 coding sequence is TGCAGTGCTAGCCCCGGGGACAGGGGCTACAAGCAGTACTTC. Translation: CSASPGDRGYKQYF. J is TRBJ2-7 and V is TRBV20-1; TRBD1 matches 10 bases. The CDR3 contains 14 residues. Germline CDR1 DFQATT, CDR2 SNEGSKA (reference sequence).

This chain connects TRBV12-5 to TRBJ2-2; D not resolved. In germline, CDR1 is LGHNT, CDR2 FRNRAP. This CDR3 has 12 residues. The V and J ends lost 6 bases and 9 bases respectively, with 11 bases between them. This CDR3 is CASGHDMRELFF. CDR3 DNA sequence: TGTGCTAGTGGCCATGACATGCGGGAGCTGTTTTTT.

This clonotype is classed as medium-sized. V is TRBV6-1 and J is TRBJ1-5, with D possibly being TRBD1 (5 bases). CDR1 and CDR2 from the germline V gene are MNHNS and SASEGT. Trimming took 6 bases from V and 5 from J, leaving 11 bases between them. This CDR3 spans 13 amino acids. The CDR3 is CASSPWGDQPQHF. The CDR3 bases are TGTGCCAGCAGCCCCTGGGGGGATCAGCCCCAGCATTTT.

This clonotype was counted between two and nine times. This chain connects TRBV12-3 or TRBV12-4 to TRBJ2-3; D is possibly TRBD2 (6 bases). This CDR3 comprises 17 residues. V was clipped by 5 bases and J by 1 base, with 19 bases between them. The CDR3 DNA follows: TGTGCCAGCAGTCACCCTGCGGGCGGGGTGGGCACAGATACGCAGTATTTT. Its translation: CASSHPAGGVGTDTQYF.

The J gene is TRBJ2-7, the V gene TRBV20-1; 12 bases fit TRBD1. This CDR3 contains 13 residues. Germline lookup yields CDR1 DFQATT and CDR2 SNEGSKA (reference sequence). V shed 6 bases and J 6 bases; nucleotides not matched to a gene: 6. CDR3 sequence (DNA): TGCAGTGCCCCGGGACAGGGGGCAGTCGAGCAGTACTTC. Residues: CSAPGQGAVEQYF.

This chain joins TRBV5-4 and TRBJ2-5; TRBD2 is a possible D gene (5 bases). CDR1 and CDR2 (germline): SGHNT, YYREEE (reference sequence). The ends were cut back, 3 bases at V and 3 bases at J, with 9 bases in the middle. The CDR3 spans 13 residues. CDR3: CASSSRGEETQYF. CDR3 nucleotides: TGTGCCAGCAGCTCTCGGGGAGAAGAGACCCAGTACTTC.

The rearrangement uses TRBV7-2 and TRBJ2-3; 15 nucleotides align to TRBD2. The CDR3 length is 18 residues. CDR1 and CDR2 (germline): SGHTA, FQGNSA. V shed 1 base, J shed 4 bases, and the junction held 6 bases outside the gene matches. As DNA, the CDR3 is TGTGCCAGCAGCTTAGGGACTAGCGGGGGGGCCAGGTCAGATACGCAGTATTTT. Encoded protein: CASSLGTSGGARSDTQYF.

In this sample, this clonotype turned up a few times. This chain's CDR3 is CASSEAGVLGNQPQHF. The CDR3 DNA reads as TGTGCCAGCAGTGAAGCTGGGGTCTTGGGCAATCAGCCCCAGCATTTT. V and J are TRBV6-1 and TRBJ1-5; D not certain. CDR3 length equals 16 residues. Germline-derived CDR1 and CDR2 are MNHNS and SASEGT. The V and J ends lost 0 bases and 2 bases respectively, with 11 bases between them.

This clonotype rates as large (0.1 to 1%). The rearrangement links TRBV15 to TRBJ2-7; D may be TRBD1 (6 bases). Germline V gene data show CDR1 as LNHNV and CDR2 as YYDKDF (reference sequence). Trimming shortened V by 1 base and J by 0 bases, and 10 bases separated the two germline ends. The CDR3 covers 15 residues. CDR3 residues: CATSRARGSSYEQYF. CDR3 DNA sequence: TGTGCCACCAGCAGAGCGAGGGGGAGCTCCTACGAGCAGTACTTC.

This clonotype is classed as medium-sized (0.01 to 0.1%). This chain joins TRBV5-6 and TRBJ2-1, with a tentative D call TRBD2 (5 bases). The CDR3 length is 14 residues. The germline V gene encodes CDR1 SGHDT and CDR2 YYEEEE. V lost 0 bases and J 4 bases, leaving 8 bases between the germline ends. The CDR3 nucleotides are TGTGCCAGCAGCTTGGTGCTAGCTTACAATGAGCAGTTCTTC. Amino acid sequence: CASSLVLAYNEQFF.

In regard to this clonotype: A much larger clonotype is one base distant, so this may be a read error. The rearrangement uses TRBV6-6 and TRBJ1-5; perhaps TRBD1 as D (6 bases). This CDR3 spans 14 amino acids. Germline CDR1 and CDR2: MNHNY and SVGAGI (reference sequence). Trimming took 7 bases from V and 6 from J, leaving 16 bases between them. The CDR3 DNA reads TGTGCCAGCATCCGCGACAGGCAAGGTCAGCCCCAGCATTTT. Translating gives CASIRDRQGQPQHF.

The V call is TRBV5-4, the J call TRBJ2-3, with D perhaps TRBD1 or TRBD2 (6 bases each). Per the germline V gene, CDR1 is SGHNT and CDR2 is YYREEE (reference sequence). Trimming shortened V by 1 base and J by 3 bases, and 9 bases separated the two germline ends. CDR3 size: 14 residues. DNA of the CDR3: TGTGCCAGCAGCTTGTGGGGGGCAACAGATACGCAGTATTTT. This codes for CASSLWGATDTQYF. Full variable domain (outside the CDR3, taken from reference TRBV5-4 and TRBJ2-3): ETGVTQSPTHLIKTRGQQVTLRCSSQSGHNTVSWYQQALGQGPQFIFQYYREEENGRGNFPPRFSGLQFPNYSSELNVNALELDDSALYLCASSLWGATDTQYFGPGTRLTVL.

Comments on this clonotype: The CDR3 end shows no conserved phenylalanine or tryptophan, and so a read error is likely. The DNA is omitted, as the CDR3 cannot be located on it reliably, and the CDR3 follows TCRdb's listing. The rearrangement uses TRBV7-3 and TRBJ2-1; TRBD1, the table's D call, was not compared with the DNA. The CDR3 length equals 13 residues, ends included. Per the germline V gene, CDR1 is SGHTA and CDR2 is FQGTGA. CDR3 amino acids: CASSANPGTPVTA.

This clonotype was counted between two and nine times. The chain joins TRBV7-9 to TRBJ1-4; 7 bases match TRBD1. Germline V gene sequence: CDR1 SEHNR, CDR2 FQNEAQ (reference sequence). CDR3 length equals 15 residues. V dropped 6 bases and J dropped 2; count of bases not matched to a gene: 6. This CDR3 reads CASSSSGQTNEKLFF. CDR3 DNA sequence: TGTGCCAGCAGTTCCTCGGGACAGACTAATGAAAAACTGTTTTTT.

By proportion, this clonotype is large (0.1 to 1%). The rearrangement links TRBV15 to TRBJ1-2; no reliable D call. The CDR3 is 14 residues long. The germline CDR1 and CDR2 sequences are LNHNV and YYDKDF (reference sequence). Trimming pared 5 bases from V and 3 bases from J, leaving 13 bases between. The CDR3 bases are TGTGCCACCAGCGACGAGGAAAACTACTATGGCTACACCTTC. It codes for CATSDEENYYGYTF.

In its sample, this clonotype is medium-sized (0.01 to 0.1%). The chain joins TRBV6-5 to TRBJ1-4; possibly TRBD1 for D (6 bases). Germline V CDR1 and CDR2: MNHEY, SVGAGI. Trimming removed 3 bases from V and 4 bases from J, with 9 bases in between. This CDR3 spans 14 amino acids. The CDR3 DNA is TGTGCCAGCAGTTATGGACAGTTTAATGAAAAACTGTTTTTT. It yields the protein CASSYGQFNEKLFF.

This chain connects TRBV7-9 to TRBJ2-5; D perhaps matches TRBD1 (5 bases). V dropped 1 base and J dropped 5 bases, with 14 bases sitting between them. CDR3 length: 15 amino acids. CDR1 and CDR2 (germline): SEHNR, FQNEAQ (reference sequence). As DNA, the CDR3 is TGTGCCAGCAGCTTAGGGACATCCAGAGCGGAGACCCAGTACTTC. Its protein product is CASSLGTSRAETQYF.

This clonotype ranks as medium-sized. The genes are TRBV15 and TRBJ2-3, with 9 bases fitting TRBD2. V trimming: 1 base; J trimming: 2 bases; junction bases outside the gene matches: 4. Germline lookup yields CDR1 LNHNV and CDR2 YYDKDF (reference sequence). This CDR3 spans 16 amino acids. The CDR3 reads CATSRGGGRATDTQYF. CDR3 nucleotides: TGTGCCACCAGCAGAGGAGGCGGGAGGGCCACAGATACGCAGTATTTT.

This clonotype has only a few counts. J is TRBJ2-7 and V is TRBV4-1, with TRBD2 identical over 9 bases. The CDR3 spans 15 residues. Germline V lookup: CDR1 MGHRA, CDR2 YSYEKL. Trimming at V came to 3 bases and at J to 2 bases, leaving 5 bases not matched to a gene. The CDR3 loop is CASSHRLAGPYEQYF. CDR3 DNA: TGCGCCAGCAGCCATAGGCTAGCGGGGCCCTACGAGCAGTACTTC.

The chain is built from TRBV10-3 and TRBJ2-2; 7 bases fit TRBD2. The CDR3 extends over 14 amino acids. The germline V gene has CDR1 ENHRY and CDR2 SYGVKD. V lost 3 bases to trimming and J lost 6 bases; unmatched junction nucleotides: 4. The CDR3 is CAISESSGAGELFF. For the CDR3, the DNA is TGTGCCATCAGTGAATCTAGCGGCGCCGGGGAGCTGTTTTTT.

By share of the sample, this clonotype is medium-sized (0.01 to 0.1%). The chain recombines TRBV5-6 with TRBJ2-7; 8 bases match TRBD1. The CDR3 sequence is 15 residues long. From germline, CDR1 is SGHDT and CDR2 YYEEEE. V shed 2 bases and J 7 bases; nucleotides not matched to a gene: 11. For the CDR3, the DNA is TGTGCCAGCAGCTTTTCCGGGACAGGAGTTCGGGAGCAGTACTTC. It codes for CASSFSGTGVREQYF. Supplemented by reference TRBV5-6 and TRBJ2-7, the full variable domain reads DAGVTQSPTHLIKTRGQQVTLRCSPKSGHDTVSWYQQALGQGPQFIFQYYEEEERQRGNFPDRFSGHQFPNYSSELNVNALLLGDSALYLCASSFSGTGVREQYFGPGTRLTVT.